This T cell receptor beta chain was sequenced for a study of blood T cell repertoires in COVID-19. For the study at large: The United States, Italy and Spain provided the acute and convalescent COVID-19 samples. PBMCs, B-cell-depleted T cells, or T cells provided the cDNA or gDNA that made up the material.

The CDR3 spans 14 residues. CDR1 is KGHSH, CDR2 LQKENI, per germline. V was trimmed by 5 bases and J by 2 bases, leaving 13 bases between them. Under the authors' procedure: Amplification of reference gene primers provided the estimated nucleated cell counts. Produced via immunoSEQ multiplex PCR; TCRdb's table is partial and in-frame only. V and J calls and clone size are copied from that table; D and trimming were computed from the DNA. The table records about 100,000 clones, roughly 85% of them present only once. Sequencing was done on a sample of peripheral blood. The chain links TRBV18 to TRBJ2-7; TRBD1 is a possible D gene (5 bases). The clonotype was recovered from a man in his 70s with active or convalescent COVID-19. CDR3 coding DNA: TGTGCCAGCTCAACAGGAGTCCCTCCCTACGAGCAGTACTTC. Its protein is CASSTGVPPYEQYF.